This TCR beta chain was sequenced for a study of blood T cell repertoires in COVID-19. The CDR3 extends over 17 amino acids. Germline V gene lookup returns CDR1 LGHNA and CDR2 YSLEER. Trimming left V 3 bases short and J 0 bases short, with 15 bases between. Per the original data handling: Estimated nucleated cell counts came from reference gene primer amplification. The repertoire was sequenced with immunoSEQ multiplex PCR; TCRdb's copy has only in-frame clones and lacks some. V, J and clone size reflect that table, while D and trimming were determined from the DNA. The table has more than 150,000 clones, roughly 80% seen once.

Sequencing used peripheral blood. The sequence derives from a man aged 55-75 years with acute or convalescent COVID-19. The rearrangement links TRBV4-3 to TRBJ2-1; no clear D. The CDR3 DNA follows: TGCGCCAGCAGCCACCGGCTTAGCACCAGCTCCTACAATGAGCAGTTCTTC. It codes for CASSHRLSTSSYNEQFF.